One sample yielded the 20 T cell receptor beta chains listed below, sequenced in a study of identifying expanded T cells in peripheral blood. Generated by immunoSEQ multiplex PCR, the TCRdb table keeps only in-frame clones and is missing some. The data show around 90,000 clones, 70% to 90% seen once. What was sequenced was blood. The receptors were gathered from a person between 18 and 75 years old in good health.

This chain links TRBV18 with TRBJ1-2; tentatively, D is TRBD1 (6 bases). CDR1 and CDR2 (germline): KGHSH, LQKENI. The CDR3 extends over 15 amino acids. Trimming cost V 3 bases and J 8 bases, with 19 bases left between them. CDR3 residues: CASSPIQGPLEGYTF. CDR3 DNA sequence: TGTGCCAGCTCACCGATACAGGGCCCCCTAGAGGGCTACACCTTC.

V is TRBV28 and J is TRBJ1-1, with D maybe TRBD1 (6 bases). The CDR3 length is 15 residues. Trimming removed 9 bases from V and 0 bases from J, with 17 bases in between. From germline, CDR1 is MDHEN and CDR2 SYDVKM. The CDR3 DNA is TGTGCCAGGGCCGCTCCCGGACAGATGAACACTGAAGCTTTCTTT. This codes for CARAAPGQMNTEAFF.

The chain joins TRBV5-1 to TRBJ1-6; 7 bases are a match to TRBD1. Germline loops: CDR1 SGHRS, CDR2 YFSETQ. The CDR3 loop spans 14 amino acids. V was clipped by 0 bases and J by 10 bases; unmatched bases: 4. The CDR3 is CASSLGQGDSPLHF. DNA of the CDR3: TGCGCCAGCAGCTTGGGGCAGGGGGACTCACCCCTCCACTTT.

The V gene is TRBV4-1, the J gene TRBJ2-2, with TRBD2 identical over 8 bases. V lost 1 base to trimming and J lost 6 bases; unmatched junction nucleotides: 7. Germline-derived CDR1 and CDR2 are MGHRA and YSYEKL. The CDR3 is made up of 16 amino acids. CDR3 DNA: TGCGCCAGCAGCCAAGGACTAGCGCCCGGACCCGGGGAGCTGTTTTTT. The encoded protein is CASSQGLAPGPGELFF.

The chain recombines TRBV6-6 with TRBJ1-5; 7 bases map to TRBD1. V lost 5 bases and J lost 8; bases outside the gene matches: 6. Germline assignment: CDR1 MNHNY and CDR2 SVGAGI (reference sequence). The CDR3 is 13 amino acids. CDR3 loop: CASSQTGLEPQHF. The CDR3 nucleotides are TGTGCCAGCAGTCAGACAGGGCTGGAGCCCCAGCATTTT.

The genes are TRBV6-1 and TRBJ2-3; D call uncertain. The V gene lost 10 bases and the J gene lost 1 base, with 9 bases spanning the gap. Germline V gives CDR1 MNHNS, CDR2 SASEGT. The CDR3 runs 12 residues. CDR3 coding DNA: TGTGCCACGAGACGGCGCACAGATACGCAGTATTTT. Translation gives CATRRRTDTQYF.

This clone was recorded once. J is TRBJ2-2 and V is TRBV5-4, with D possibly being TRBD2 (5 bases). The CDR3 is 14 amino acids. Germline CDR1 is SGHNT and CDR2 is YYREEE (reference sequence). With 0 bases removed from V and 5 bases from J, the gap between germline ends came to 8 bases. The DNA for the CDR3 is TGTGCCAGCAGCTTGGGAGGGCTGACCGGGGAGCTGTTTTTT. Translating it yields CASSLGGLTGELFF.

This clone was observed a single time. This chain connects TRBV18 to TRBJ1-2; perhaps TRBD1 as D (6 bases). In germline, CDR1 is KGHSH, CDR2 LQKENI. This CDR3 has 17 residues. Trimming cost V 3 bases and J 3 bases, with 20 bases left between them. Written as DNA, the CDR3 is TGTGCCAGCTCACCGGTGGAGGGCAGGGGTAGCGACTATGGCTACACCTTC. It encodes CASSPVEGRGSDYGYTF.

The rearrangement joins TRBV9 to TRBJ2-1; D call uncertain. The CDR3 is 15 amino acids. V lost 0 bases, J lost 1 base, and 8 bases lay in between. The germline CDR1 and CDR2 sequences are SGDLS and YYNGEE. This CDR3 is CASSVATRSYNEQFF. The DNA for the CDR3 is TGTGCCAGCAGCGTAGCTACAAGGTCCTACAATGAGCAGTTCTTC.

The chain is built from TRBV20-1 and TRBJ1-1; weak D call: TRBD1 (5 bases). V was trimmed by 6 bases and J by 4 bases, leaving 9 bases between them. Germline V CDR1 and CDR2: DFQATT, SNEGSKA (reference sequence). The CDR3 sequence is 11 residues long. CDR3: CSAPGFTEAFF. The CDR3 DNA reads TGCAGTGCCCCAGGGTTCACTGAAGCTTTCTTT.

The chain is built from TRBV7-6 and TRBJ2-7, with D possibly TRBD2 on 5 matching bases. The CDR3 is 15 amino acids. Germline V lookup: CDR1 SGHVS, CDR2 FNYEAQ. V gave up 0 bases and J gave up 1 base, with 10 bases separating them. Here the CDR3 DNA reads TGTGCCAGCAGCTTAGCGTCTCGCGGGTCCTACGAGCAGTACTTC. It yields the protein CASSLASRGSYEQYF. The full variable domain, in which reference TRBV7-6 and TRBJ2-7 provide the parts outside the CDR3, is GAGVSQSPRYKVTKRGQDVALRCDPISGHVSLYWYRQALGQGPEFLTYFNYEAQQDKSGLPNDRFSAERPEGSISTLTIQRTEQRDSAMYRCASSLASRGSYEQYFGPGTRLTVT.

The chain joins TRBV6-4 to TRBJ2-3, with D perhaps matching TRBD2 (6 bases). The CDR3 is 17 amino acids. Trimming removed 2 bases from V and 2 bases from J, with 17 bases in between. Germline assignment: CDR1 MRHNA and CDR2 SNTAGT. CDR3 protein: CASSDTSQRASTDTQYF. The CDR3 DNA reads as TGTGCCAGCAGTGACACTTCCCAGCGGGCCTCCACAGATACGCAGTATTTT.

V and J are TRBV9 and TRBJ2-3; 7 nucleotides align to TRBD1. V shed 0 bases and J 2 bases; nucleotides not matched to a gene: 3. The germline gives CDR1 SGDLS, CDR2 YYNGEE. The CDR3 loop spans 15 amino acids. CDR3 protein: CASSVGDSFTDTQYF. The CDR3 DNA sequence: TGTGCCAGCAGCGTAGGGGACAGCTTCACAGATACGCAGTATTTT.

This rearrangement joins TRBV5-1 to TRBJ2-3, with 14 nucleotides matching TRBD2. CDR3 size: 19 residues. The germline gives CDR1 SGHRS, CDR2 YFSETQ. The trim removed 1 base at V and 3 bases at J, leaving 10 bases unmatched. For the CDR3, the DNA is TGCGCCAGCAGCTTGCCTCGACTAGCGGGAGGGCCAGGTACAGATACGCAGTATTTT. Translating it yields CASSLPRLAGGPGTDTQYF.

The chain recombines TRBV19 with TRBJ2-5; a possible D gene is TRBD2 (5 bases). The germline V gene has CDR1 LNHDA and CDR2 SQIVND (reference sequence). Trimming cost V 3 bases and J 7 bases, with 12 bases left between them. This CDR3 has 13 amino acids. As DNA, the CDR3 is TGTGCCAGTAGTATTCGAGGGATTGGGACCCAGTACTTC. This encodes CASSIRGIGTQYF.

This clone was detected once. The chain carries TRBV7-9 and TRBJ2-5, with TRBD2 matching over 13 bases. The CDR3 length is 16 residues. V lost 5 bases, J lost 6 bases, and 9 bases stayed unmatched. Per the germline V gene, CDR1 is SEHNR and CDR2 is FQNEAQ (reference sequence). CDR3 in DNA: TGTGCCAGCAGCACTCTCGGGACTAGCGGGGAAAAGACCCAGTACTTC. It codes for CASSTLGTSGEKTQYF.

V is TRBV29-1 and J is TRBJ1-2; D uncertain. V was clipped by 7 bases and J by 8 bases, with 14 bases between them. Germline CDR1 reads SQVTM; CDR2 reads ANQGSEA. The CDR3 is 11 residues long. For the CDR3, the DNA is TGCAGCGGGGTTGAGGTCTACGGCTACACCTTC. Amino acid sequence: CSGVEVYGYTF.

The genes are TRBV5-1 and TRBJ1-1; D is unresolved. The ends were cut back, 0 bases at V and 1 base at J, with 7 bases in the middle. This CDR3 region has 14 residues. Germline lookup yields CDR1 SGHRS and CDR2 YFSETQ. The CDR3 loop is CASSLVSENTEAFF. The CDR3 DNA reads TGCGCCAGCAGCTTGGTTTCGGAGAACACTGAAGCTTTCTTT.

The chain combines TRBV5-1 with TRBJ2-2; the D is unclear. Germline CDR1 reads SGHRS; CDR2 reads YFSETQ. The length of the CDR3 is 14 residues. Trimming took off 2 bases at V and 0 bases at J, with 5 bases between the two ends. The CDR3 here is CASSLSSNTGELFF. The CDR3 nucleotides are TGCGCCAGCAGCTTAAGTTCGAACACCGGGGAGCTGTTTTTT. Using reference TRBV5-1 and TRBJ2-2 for the parts outside the CDR3, the full variable domain is KAGVTQTPRYLIKTRGQQVTLSCSPISGHRSVSWYQQTPGQGLQFLFEYFSETQRNKGNFPGRFSGRQFSNSRSEMNVSTLELGDSALYLCASSLSSNTGELFFGEGSRLTVL.

For the CDR3, the DNA is TGCGCCAGCAGCCGATCGAGCCTCCGACCCGACAATGAGCAGTTCTTC. This gives the protein CASSRSSLRPDNEQFF. The gene calls are TRBV4-3 and TRBJ2-1; D gene unclear. CDR1 and CDR2 from the germline V gene are LGHNA and YSLEER. V dropped 4 bases and J dropped 5 bases, with 18 bases sitting between them. This CDR3 has 16 amino acids.